Each of the 12 T cell receptor beta chains below was sequenced from the same sample in a study of cytomegalovirus exposure and HLA in healthy donors. The PCR made use of 60 Vbeta and 13 Jbeta primers. Sequencing used immunoSEQ multiplex PCR; TCRdb keeps in-frame clones, though not all of them. The sample holds under 200,000 clones; around 78% are singletons and the top ten take 1.5% to 1.9%. Sequencing was done on a sample of PBMCs. The source of these receptors is a man between 40 and 49 years old in good health and CMV-seronegative.

This chain joins TRBV6-6 and TRBJ1-4; D unclear. Germline loops: CDR1 MNHNY, CDR2 SVGAGI (reference sequence). This CDR3 spans 15 amino acids. Trimming removed 5 bases at V and 10 bases at J, with 20 bases between. CDR3 loop: CASSPQTVGVGKLFF. Here the CDR3 DNA reads TGTGCCAGCAGTCCCCAGACGGTCGGGGTGGGAAAACTGTTTTTT.

The V call is TRBV27, the J call TRBJ2-1; 8 nucleotides agree with TRBD2. CDR3 length: 16 amino acids. V trimming: 6 bases; J trimming: 2 bases; junction bases outside the gene matches: 9. Germline V gene lookup returns CDR1 MNHEY and CDR2 SMNVEV (reference sequence). The CDR3 DNA is TGTGCCAGCAGCCTTGAGGGAGCGGGAGCCTACAATGAGCAGTTCTTC. Protein: CASSLEGAGAYNEQFF.

The V gene is TRBV28, the J gene TRBJ1-5, with 7 bases lining up with TRBD1. CDR1 and CDR2 (germline): MDHEN, SYDVKM. Trimming took 2 bases from V and 0 from J; bases not matched to a gene: 4. The CDR3 loop spans 16 amino acids. The CDR3 DNA follows: TGTGCCAGCAGTTTAGGGACAGCTTATAGCAATCAGCCCCAGCATTTT. It codes for CASSLGTAYSNQPQHF.

V usage is TRBV5-4 and J usage is TRBJ2-2; 8 bases align to TRBD1. V shed 0 bases, J shed 5 bases, and the junction held 15 bases outside the gene matches. This CDR3 spans 19 amino acids. Germline lookup yields CDR1 SGHNT and CDR2 YYREEE (reference sequence). This chain's CDR3 is CASSLVGRGRHSGTGELFF. The CDR3 DNA reads TGTGCCAGCAGCTTGGTCGGCAGGGGGCGACATAGCGGTACCGGGGAGCTGTTTTTT.

The chain joins TRBV7-9 to TRBJ2-1, with TRBD1 matching over 8 bases. The CDR3 covers 17 residues. Germline V gives CDR1 SEHNR, CDR2 FQNEAQ (reference sequence). J lost 2 bases, V lost 2 bases, and 8 bases had no gene match. The chain's CDR3 is CASSLIMDREAYNEQFF. As DNA, the CDR3 is TGTGCCAGCAGCTTAATAATGGACAGGGAGGCCTACAATGAGCAGTTCTTC.

The chain couples TRBV15 to TRBJ1-1; D perhaps matches TRBD1 (6 bases). V was shortened by 0 bases and J by 1 base, with 12 bases between the two germline ends. The germline CDR1 and CDR2 sequences are LNHNV and YYDKDF (reference sequence). The CDR3 is 16 residues long. CDR3: CATSRDMQGSNTEAFF. For the CDR3, the DNA is TGTGCCACCAGCAGAGATATGCAGGGGTCGAACACTGAAGCTTTCTTT.

This rearrangement joins TRBV27 to TRBJ2-2, with TRBD2 matching over 10 bases. The CDR3 totals 15 residues. CDR1 is MNHEY, CDR2 SMNVEV, per germline (reference sequence). The V segment lost 2 bases and the J segment 6 bases; nucleotides outside the gene matches: 3. Written as DNA, the CDR3 is TGTGCCAGCAGTTTACTCCTAGCGGGAGCCGGGGAGCTGTTTTTT. It translates to CASSLLLAGAGELFF.

This chain connects TRBV30 to TRBJ2-7, with TRBD2 matching 8 bases. The V gene's germline CDR1 is GTSNPN and CDR2 SVGIG (reference sequence). J was trimmed by 2 bases and V by 7 bases; bases with no gene match: 7. This CDR3 has 13 amino acids. CDR3 DNA sequence: TGTGCCTCCCACCGGGGGGGGCCCTACGAGCAGTACGTC. Its translation is CASHRGGPYEQYV.

This clone has just a few counts. V usage is TRBV5-6 and J usage is TRBJ1-2; a possible D gene is TRBD1 (5 bases). Germline loops: CDR1 SGHDT, CDR2 YYEEEE. CDR3 length: 13 residues. V was pared by 2 bases and J by 4 bases, with 9 bases between. In DNA, the CDR3 is TGTGCCAGCAGCTTCCGGGGGGGCTATGGCTACACCTTC. This encodes CASSFRGGYGYTF.

This clone was detected only a few times. The chain carries TRBV6-5 and TRBJ1-2; 8 bases agree with TRBD1. CDR3 length: 15 amino acids. Germline assignment: CDR1 MNHEY and CDR2 SVGAGI. Trimming took 1 base from V and 5 from J; bases not matched to a gene: 6. In nucleotides, the CDR3 is TGTGCCAGCAGTTACTGGCAGGGGGCGATTTATGGCTACACCTTC. Translated: CASSYWQGAIYGYTF.

The chain couples TRBV7-9 to TRBJ2-5; D unclear. This CDR3 region has 14 residues. Trimming removed 2 bases at V and 2 bases at J, with 9 bases between. CDR1 is SEHNR and CDR2 is FQNEAQ in the germline V gene (reference sequence). CDR3 protein: CASSLYEQQETQYF. The DNA of the CDR3 is TGTGCCAGCAGCTTATATGAACAGCAAGAGACCCAGTACTTC.

V usage is TRBV28 and J usage is TRBJ2-7; D is uncertain. V lost 3 bases and J lost 6, with 6 bases in between. Germline CDR1 and CDR2: MDHEN and SYDVKM. There are 11 residues in the CDR3. CDR3 nucleotide sequence: TGTGCCAGCAGTTTGTTCGTCGAGCAGTACTTC. This codes for CASSLFVEQYF.